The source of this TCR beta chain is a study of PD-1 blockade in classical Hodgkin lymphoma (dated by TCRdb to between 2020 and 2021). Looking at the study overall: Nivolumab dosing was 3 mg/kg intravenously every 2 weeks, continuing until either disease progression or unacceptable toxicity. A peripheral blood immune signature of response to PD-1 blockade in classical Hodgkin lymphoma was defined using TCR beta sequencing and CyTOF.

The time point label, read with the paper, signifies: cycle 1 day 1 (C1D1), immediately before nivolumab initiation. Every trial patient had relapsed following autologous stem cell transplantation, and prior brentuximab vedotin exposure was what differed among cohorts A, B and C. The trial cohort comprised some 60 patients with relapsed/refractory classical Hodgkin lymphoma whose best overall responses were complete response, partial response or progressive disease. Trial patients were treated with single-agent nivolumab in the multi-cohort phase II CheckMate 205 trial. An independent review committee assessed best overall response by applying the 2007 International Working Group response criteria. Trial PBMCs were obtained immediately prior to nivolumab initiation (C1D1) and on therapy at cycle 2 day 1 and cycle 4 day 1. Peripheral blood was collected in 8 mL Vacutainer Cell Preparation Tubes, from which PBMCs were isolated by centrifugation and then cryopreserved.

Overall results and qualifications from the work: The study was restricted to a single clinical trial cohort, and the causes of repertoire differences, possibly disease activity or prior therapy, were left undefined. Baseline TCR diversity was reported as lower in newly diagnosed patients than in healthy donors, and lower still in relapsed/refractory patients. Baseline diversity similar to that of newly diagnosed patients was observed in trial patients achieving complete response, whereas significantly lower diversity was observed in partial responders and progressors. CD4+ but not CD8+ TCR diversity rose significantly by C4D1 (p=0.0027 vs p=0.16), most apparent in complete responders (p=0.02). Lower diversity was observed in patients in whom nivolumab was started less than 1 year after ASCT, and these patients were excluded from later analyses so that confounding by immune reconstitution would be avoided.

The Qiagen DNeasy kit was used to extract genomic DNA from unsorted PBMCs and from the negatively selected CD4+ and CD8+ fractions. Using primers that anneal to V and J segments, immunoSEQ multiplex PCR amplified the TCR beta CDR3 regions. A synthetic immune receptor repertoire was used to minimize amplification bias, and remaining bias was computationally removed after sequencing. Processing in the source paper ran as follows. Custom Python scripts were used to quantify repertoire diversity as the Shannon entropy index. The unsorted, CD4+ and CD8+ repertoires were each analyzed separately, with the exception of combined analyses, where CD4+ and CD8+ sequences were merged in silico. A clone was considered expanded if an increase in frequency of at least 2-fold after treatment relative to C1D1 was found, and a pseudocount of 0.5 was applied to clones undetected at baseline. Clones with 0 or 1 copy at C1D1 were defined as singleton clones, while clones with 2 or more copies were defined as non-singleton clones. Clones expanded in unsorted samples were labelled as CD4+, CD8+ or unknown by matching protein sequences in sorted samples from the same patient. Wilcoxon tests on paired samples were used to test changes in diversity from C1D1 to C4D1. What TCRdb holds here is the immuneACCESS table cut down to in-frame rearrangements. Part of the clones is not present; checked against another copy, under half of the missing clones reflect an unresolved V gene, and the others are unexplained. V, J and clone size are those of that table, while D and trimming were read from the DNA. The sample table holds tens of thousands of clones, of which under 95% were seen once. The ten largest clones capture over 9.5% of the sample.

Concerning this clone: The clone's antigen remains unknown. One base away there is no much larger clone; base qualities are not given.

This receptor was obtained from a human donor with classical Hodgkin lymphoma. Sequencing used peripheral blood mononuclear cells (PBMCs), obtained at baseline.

The DNA sequence is as follows: TGTGCCAGCAGCCGAGACCGAGCTAACTATGGCTACACCTTC. Its product reads: CASSRDRANYGYTF. The rearrangement joined TRBV11-2 to TRBJ1-2, with the D gene uncertain. V loses 5 bases, J loses 0 bases, and the germline ends lie 10 bases apart. Looking up the germline V gene yields CDR1 SGHAT and CDR2 FQNNGV. The CDR3 has 14 amino acids, counting the end cysteine and phenylalanine. Only CDR3 DNA remains: 42 bases, in frame from the first base.